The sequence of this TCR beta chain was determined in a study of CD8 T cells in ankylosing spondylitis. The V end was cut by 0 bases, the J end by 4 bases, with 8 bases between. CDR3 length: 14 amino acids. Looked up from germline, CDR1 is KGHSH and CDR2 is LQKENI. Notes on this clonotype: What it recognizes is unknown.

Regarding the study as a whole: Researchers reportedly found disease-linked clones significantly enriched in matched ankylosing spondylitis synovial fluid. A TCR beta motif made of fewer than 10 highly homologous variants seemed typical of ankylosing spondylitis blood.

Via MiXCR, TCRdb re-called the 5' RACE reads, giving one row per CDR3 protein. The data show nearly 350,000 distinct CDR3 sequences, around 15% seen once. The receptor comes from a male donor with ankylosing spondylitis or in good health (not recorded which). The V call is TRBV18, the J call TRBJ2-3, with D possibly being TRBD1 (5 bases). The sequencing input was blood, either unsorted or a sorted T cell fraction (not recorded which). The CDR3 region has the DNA TGTGCCAGCTCACCACCGGGGCAGCCAGATACGCAGTATTTT. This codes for CASSPPGQPDTQYF.